These 25 T cell receptor beta chains share one sample of origin, sequenced in a study of low-dose radiotherapy and immunotherapy resistance in tumors. The time point denotes: before trial treatment. Both TCRalpha and TCRbeta chains were reverse transcribed with V-gene-specific primers. The PCR that amplified TCRs ran for about 20 cycles, relying on a constant-region primer and a V-primer adapter. TCRdb recomputed calls from the reads with MiXCR, one row per CDR3 protein. Among fewer than 90,000 distinct CDR3 sequences listed, around 29% were seen once. The specimen was PBMCs, collected before treatment. Every receptor here comes from a female donor with ovarian cancer.

This clonotype has only a few counts. The genes are TRBV5-4 and TRBJ1-4; D call uncertain. This CDR3 comprises 13 residues. The germline CDR1 and CDR2 sequences are SGHNT and YYREEE (reference sequence). V dropped 0 bases and J dropped 7 bases, with 7 bases sitting between them. The CDR3: CASSLASAEKLFF. The CDR3 coding sequence is TGTGCCAGCAGCTTGGCGTCGGCTGAAAAACTGTTTTTT.

This clonotype has a count of ten or more. The chain is built from TRBV11-2 and TRBJ1-2; tentative D call: TRBD1 (6 bases). The CDR3 has 15 amino acids. Trimming shortened V by 0 bases and J by 8 bases, and 16 bases separated the two germline ends. The germline gives CDR1 SGHAT, CDR2 FQNNGV. The CDR3 loop reads CASSLEGWGAQGYTF. In nucleotides, the CDR3 is TGTGCCAGCAGCTTAGAAGGTTGGGGGGCGCAGGGCTACACCTTC.

This clonotype has a single count. A far larger clone is one base from this, pointing to a likely read error. J is TRBJ2-2 and V is TRBV13; a weak D match, TRBD1 (5 bases). V was clipped by 5 bases and J by 2 bases, with 18 bases between them. Germline V gene lookup returns CDR1 PRHDT and CDR2 FYEKMQ (reference sequence). CDR3 length: 17 residues. CDR3 region: CASSPRAGCSNTGELFF. The CDR3, as DNA: TGTGCCAGCAGCCCTCGAGCAGGGTGCAGTAACACCGGGGAGCTGTTTTTT.

In its sample, this clonotype was seen many times. The chain is built from TRBV27 and TRBJ1-2, with 9 positions matching TRBD1. This CDR3 is built from 15 residues. With V trimmed by 5 bases and J by 7 bases, 11 bases remained unmatched. Germline V lookup: CDR1 MNHEY, CDR2 SMNVEV (reference sequence). The CDR3 DNA reads as TGTGCCAGCAGTCCATGGGACAGGGACTTTCCTGGCTACACCTTC. This gives the protein CASSPWDRDFPGYTF.

For this clonotype: No DNA is shown, since the ends of the CDR3 on it are uncertain; the CDR3 is the one TCRdb lists. CDR3 residues: CASSYTDRGRIREKLFFFFF. The chain employs TRBV7-8 and TRBJ1-4; the table assigns TRBD1, which was not confirmed against the DNA. The V gene's germline CDR1 is SGHVS and CDR2 FQNEAQ. With termini counted, the CDR3 has 20 amino acids.

This clonotype was counted ten times or more. The chain is built from TRBV27 and TRBJ1-1; TRBD1 agrees at 8 bases. V lost 5 bases and J lost 4; bases outside the gene matches: 18. This CDR3 spans 18 amino acids. Germline V gene data show CDR1 as MNHEY and CDR2 as SMNVEV (reference sequence). The CDR3 reads CASSGRPPGGMAGTEAFF. CDR3 DNA sequence: TGTGCCAGCAGTGGGCGCCCACCAGGGGGCATGGCGGGCACTGAAGCTTTCTTT.

This clonotype has a count of ten or more. The genes are TRBV4-3 and TRBJ1-1; tentatively, D is TRBD1 (5 bases). CDR1 is LGHNA, CDR2 YSLEER, per germline. This CDR3 comprises 16 residues. Trimming pared 0 bases from V and 1 base from J, leaving 12 bases between. The CDR3 loop reads CASSQDSGRGNTEAFF. The CDR3 coding sequence is TGCGCCAGCAGCCAAGATTCGGGTAGGGGGAACACTGAAGCTTTCTTT.

The CDR3 DNA sequence: TGTGCCAGCAGGAAGGACAGGGTACAAGAGACCCAGTACTTC. Amino acids: CASRKDRVQETQYF. The chain is built from TRBV12-3 or TRBV12-4 and TRBJ2-5; 8 bases map to TRBD1. With 6 bases clipped from V and 2 bases from J, the junction kept 5 bases outside the gene matches. This CDR3 contains 14 residues.

Turning to this clonotype: This probably arose from a read error, given a far larger clone one base away. The CDR3 DNA sequence: TGTGCCAGCCGACAGGGGATCTACGAGCAGTTCTTC. Protein: CASRQGIYEQFF. J is TRBJ2-1 and V is TRBV28; TRBD1 aligns across 8 bases. J lost 10 bases, V lost 8 bases, and 7 bases had no gene match. This CDR3 region has 12 residues. The V gene's germline CDR1 is MDHEN and CDR2 SYDVKM.

The chain has TRBV5-1 and TRBJ2-3; TRBD2 matches at 13 bases. Germline trimming cut 4 bases from V and 4 bases from J; bases unmatched to any gene: 6. CDR3 length: 16 residues. Germline loops: CDR1 SGHRS, CDR2 YFSETQ. As DNA, the CDR3 is TGCGCCAGCAGCACAACTAGCGGGGGGGCGTCAGATACGCAGTATTTT. Protein sequence: CASSTTSGGASDTQYF.

Turning to this clonotype: It is likely a read error: a sequence one base away is far more abundant. This chain uses TRBV5-8 with TRBJ1-1; TRBD1 might be the D (5 bases). This CDR3 has 13 residues. Germline-derived CDR1 and CDR2 are SGHTS and YDEGEE. CDR3 region: CAGSQQAGTEAFF. The CDR3 nucleotides read TGTGCCGGCAGCCAACAGGCAGGCACTGAAGCTTTCTTT.

This clonotype was detected ten times or more. V and J are TRBV30 and TRBJ1-4; TRBD1 might be the D (6 bases). CDR1 is GTSNPN and CDR2 is SVGIG in the germline V gene (reference sequence). The CDR3 is 13 residues long. V lost 0 bases and J 5 bases, leaving 7 bases between the germline ends. CDR3 nucleotide sequence: TGTGCCTGGAGTGTAGGGGGAAATGAAAAACTGTTTTTT. Protein sequence: CAWSVGGNEKLFF.

This chain links TRBV28 with TRBJ2-7, with 7 bases lining up with TRBD1. The CDR3 is made up of 15 amino acids. V was pared by 7 bases and J by 4 bases, with 13 bases of the junction left unmatched. Germline V gene lookup returns CDR1 MDHEN and CDR2 SYDVKM. The CDR3 bases are TGTGCCAGCACCCTTGACGGGACAGAGGGGTACGAGCAGTACTTC. Translating it yields CASTLDGTEGYEQYF.

In this sample, this clonotype turned up many times. The chain joins TRBV3-1 to TRBJ2-5, with TRBD2 matching 8 bases. The germline gives CDR1 LGHDT, CDR2 YNNKEL (reference sequence). Germline trimming cut 3 bases from V and 5 bases from J; bases unmatched to any gene: 8. This CDR3 contains 15 residues. CDR3 amino acids: CASSHTSGRGETQYF. The CDR3, as DNA: TGTGCCAGCAGCCACACGAGCGGGAGAGGGGAGACCCAGTACTTC.

Many counts were recorded for this clonotype. The V call is TRBV19, the J call TRBJ2-7, with 9 bases fitting TRBD2. The germline V gene encodes CDR1 LNHDA and CDR2 SQIVND (reference sequence). This CDR3 spans 15 amino acids. The ends lost 2 bases at V and 0 bases at J; junction bases unmatched: 2. CDR3 sequence: CASSILAGSSYEQYF. CDR3 nucleotide sequence: TGTGCCAGTAGTATACTAGCGGGGTCCTCCTACGAGCAGTACTTC.

This clonotype has only a few counts. CDR3 residues: CASSERNRQETQYF. The CDR3 DNA reads as TGTGCCAGCAGTGAACGTAACAGACAAGAGACCCAGTACTTC. The rearrangement uses TRBV6-1 and TRBJ2-5; D uncertain. V was clipped by 2 bases and J by 2 bases, with 9 bases between them. This CDR3 is built from 14 residues. Germline V lookup: CDR1 MNHNS, CDR2 SASEGT.

The J gene is TRBJ1-5, the V gene TRBV5-5; D may be TRBD1 (5 bases). V gave up 0 bases and J gave up 3 bases, with 10 bases separating them. The CDR3 consists of 15 residues. The germline V gene encodes CDR1 SGHKS and CDR2 YYEKEE (reference sequence). CDR3 DNA sequence: TGTGCCAGCAGCTTGGATGTGGGGGACAATCAGCCCCAGCATTTT. It is translated as CASSLDVGDNQPQHF.

This clonotype was detected many times. The chain is built from TRBV7-3 and TRBJ2-1; 8 bases match TRBD2. V gave up 3 bases and J gave up 9 bases; unmatched junction bases: 4. The germline gives CDR1 SGHTA, CDR2 FQGTGA. CDR3 length: 13 residues. The CDR3 sequence: CASSLRGAGEQFF. The CDR3 bases are TGTGCCAGCAGCTTGCGGGGGGCCGGTGAGCAGTTCTTC.

In DNA, the CDR3 is TGTGCCAGCAGCCACGACGCCAGCAGGGCAGATACGCAGTATTTT. It codes for CASSHDASRADTQYF. The chain uses TRBV4-2 and TRBJ2-3; weak D call: TRBD1 (5 bases). Germline V gene lookup returns CDR1 LGHNA and CDR2 YNFKEQ. Trimming left V 3 bases short and J 4 bases short, with 14 bases between. The CDR3 is made up of 15 amino acids.

This clonotype was seen repeatedly, ten times or more. CDR3 in DNA: TGCAGTGCTCCACCTCCAGCGGGAGGAAGCACAGATACGCAGTATTTT. This gives the protein CSAPPPAGGSTDTQYF. The chain combines TRBV20-1 with TRBJ2-3; 9 bases align to TRBD2. The germline V gene has CDR1 DFQATT and CDR2 SNEGSKA (reference sequence). The CDR3 sequence is 16 residues long. V gave up 5 bases and J gave up 0 bases; unmatched junction bases: 9.

In this sample, this clonotype turned up many times. The chain combines TRBV14 with TRBJ2-3; a possible D gene is TRBD2 (6 bases). V was shortened by 5 bases and J by 1 base, with 16 bases between the two germline ends. Germline CDR1 reads SGHDN; CDR2 reads FVKESK. This CDR3 is built from 16 residues. The CDR3 DNA reads TGTGCCAGCAGCACAAGAGGGCCGGGGGGCACAGATACGCAGTATTTT. Amino acid sequence: CASSTRGPGGTDTQYF.

Remarks on this clonotype: A far more abundant clone sits one base away, making this likely a read error. The rearrangement uses TRBV5-3 and TRBJ2-1; a possible D gene is TRBD2 (5 bases). TRBV5-3 is an ORF; its function is uncertain. The CDR3 is 15 amino acids. The CDR3 protein is CASSLRGSRPYEQFF. Here the CDR3 DNA reads TGTGCCAGCAGCTTGCGAGGGTCTCGGCCCTACGAGCAGTTCTTC.

This clonotype was recorded many times. The V gene is TRBV9, the J gene TRBJ2-5; 10 nucleotides agree with TRBD2. After removal of 4 bases from V and 2 bases from J, the junction contained 26 bases not matched to a gene. Germline lookup yields CDR1 SGDLS and CDR2 YYNGEE. The CDR3 extends over 22 amino acids. CDR3 DNA sequence: TGTGCCAGCAGCACGAGACAGAGGACTAGCGGCTCCCTAAGAATGAGACAAGAGACCCAGTACTTC. The encoded protein is CASSTRQRTSGSLRMRQETQYF.

This chain connects TRBV6-2 or TRBV6-3 to TRBJ1-5; D ambiguous. The CDR3 is 14 amino acids. Trimming pared 2 bases from V and 4 bases from J, leaving 9 bases between. The germline V gene has CDR1 MNHEY and CDR2 SVGEGT. The CDR3 reads CASSYAGQNQPQHF. CDR3 DNA: TGTGCCAGCAGTTACGCCGGGCAAAATCAGCCCCAGCATTTT.

This clonotype turned up a few times. V is TRBV7-2 and J is TRBJ1-3; 9 bases are a match to TRBD1. The V segment lost 1 base and the J segment 5 bases; nucleotides outside the gene matches: 0. CDR3 length: 14 amino acids. The germline gives CDR1 SGHTA, CDR2 FQGNSA. The CDR3 DNA reads as TGTGCCAGCAGCTTAGACAGGGGGCGAAACACCATATATTTT. Translating it yields CASSLDRGRNTIYF. The full variable domain, completed using reference TRBV7-2 and TRBJ1-3, is GAGVSQSPSNKVTEKGKDVELRCDPISGHTALYWYRQSLGQGLEFLIYFQGNSAPDKSGLPSDRFSAERTGGSVSTLTIQRTQQEDSAVYLCASSLDRGRNTIYFGEGSWLTVV.